The rows below give T cell receptor beta chains drawn from one sample of a study of radiation and T cells in renal cell carcinoma. The protocol was immunoSEQ multiplex PCR, while the TCRdb copy is restricted to in-frame clones and leaves out a portion. The sample holds about 120,000 clones, about four fifths seen once. Sequenced material: blood, taken from a patient whose treatment included radiotherapy and nephrectomy. The receptor source for this set is a man aged 50 or older with renal cell carcinoma. Each CDR3 is given with its conserved first and last residue. D genes are given only for firm matches. The size entry is marked missing in some rows and otherwise reads once, few, many or a size class.

>TRBJ2-1|TRBV9|.|.
TGTGCCAGCAGCCCTGGGATCGGACCCCTCAATGAGCAGTTCTTC
CASSPGIGPLNEQFF
>TRBJ2-7|TRBV5-1|TRBD2|.
TGCGCCAGCCGCCCGGGACTAGCGGGAAGAACGGCCTACGAGCAGTACTTC
CASRPGLAGRTAYEQYF
>TRBJ2-5|TRBV19|.|.
TGTGCCAGTAGTGCAGGTCTTCGGGAGACCCAGTACTTC
CASSAGLRETQYF
>TRBJ2-6|TRBV6-5|.|.
TGTGCCAGCAGTTTCCAGGGAATTGGGGCCAACGTCCTGACTTTC
CASSFQGIGANVLTF
>TRBJ2-1|TRBV4-1|TRBD2|.
TGCGCCAGCAGTCTAGCGGGAGCTGCCAATGAGCAGTTCTTC
CASSLAGAANEQFF
>TRBJ1-4|TRBV10-1|TRBD1|.
TGCGCCAGCAGTTCCGGGACAGAGAATGAAAAACTGTTTTTT
CASSSGTENEKLFF
>TRBJ1-1|TRBV28|.|.
TGTGCCAGCAGTTTCCCGGGTCCCACTGAAGCTTTCTTT
CASSFPGPTEAFF
>TRBJ1-5|TRBV4-1|.|.
TGCGCCAGCAGCCAAGTGGGGGCCAGGGGTCAGCCCCAGCATTTT
CASSQVGARGQPQHF
>TRBJ2-5|TRBV18|.|.
TGTGCCAGCTCACCACGAGTGGGAGTGGGGGAGACCCAGTACTTC
CASSPRVGVGETQYF
>TRBJ2-7|TRBV28|TRBD1|.
TGTGCCAGCAGTCCGGGGACAGTGAGCTCCTACGAGCAGTACTTC
CASSPGTVSSYEQYF
>TRBJ1-1|TRBV27|.|.
TGTGCCAGCAGTTCTAGGTTTGGGACTGAAGCTTTCTTT
CASSSRFGTEAFF
>TRBJ2-3|TRBV19|.|.
TGTGCCAGTAGTATTACGGGATACACAGATACGCAGTATTTT
CASSITGYTDTQYF
>TRBJ2-5|TRBV28|TRBD2|once
TGTGCCAGCAGCCCCGGGACTAGCGGGGATTACAAGAGAACCCAGTACTTC
CASSPGTSGDYKRTQYF
>TRBJ1-3|TRBV5-1|.|.
TGCGCCAGCAGCTACGGTACAGGGAGTCGAAACACCATATATTTT
CASSYGTGSRNTIYF
>TRBJ2-4|TRBV6-1|.|.
TGTGCCAGCAGTGAAGAAATAGGACCCAAAAACATTCAGTACTTC
CASSEEIGPKNIQYF
>TRBJ1-1|TRBV7-9|.|few
TGTGCCAGCACCCTGGGGGTGACTGAAGCTTTCTTT
CASTLGVTEAFF
>TRBJ2-7|TRBV9|TRBD1|.
TGTGCCAGCAGCGTAGGGACAGGGGGCTCTTACGAGCAGTACTTC
CASSVGTGGSYEQYF
>TRBJ2-7|TRBV7-8|.|.
TGTGCCAGCAGCCCTGGGGACATCTACGAGCAGTACTTC
CASSPGDIYEQYF
>TRBJ1-2|TRBV29-1|.|.
TGCAGCGTTGGACAATCCGATGGCTACACCTTC
CSVGQSDGYTF